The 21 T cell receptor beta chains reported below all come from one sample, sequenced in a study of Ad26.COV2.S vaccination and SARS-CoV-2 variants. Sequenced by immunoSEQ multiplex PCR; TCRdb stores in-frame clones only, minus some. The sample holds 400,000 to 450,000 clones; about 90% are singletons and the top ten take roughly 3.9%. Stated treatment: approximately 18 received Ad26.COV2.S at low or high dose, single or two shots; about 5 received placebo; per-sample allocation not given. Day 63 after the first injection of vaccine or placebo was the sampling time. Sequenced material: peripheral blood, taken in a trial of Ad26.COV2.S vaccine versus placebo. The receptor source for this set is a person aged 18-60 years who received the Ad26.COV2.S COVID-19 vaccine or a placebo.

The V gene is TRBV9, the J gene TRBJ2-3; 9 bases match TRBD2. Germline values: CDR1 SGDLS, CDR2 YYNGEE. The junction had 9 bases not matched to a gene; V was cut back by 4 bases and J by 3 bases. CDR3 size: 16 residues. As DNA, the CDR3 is TGTGCCAGCAGCCCCCGCACTAGCGGGCGTACAGATACGCAGTATTTT. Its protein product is CASSPRTSGRTDTQYF.

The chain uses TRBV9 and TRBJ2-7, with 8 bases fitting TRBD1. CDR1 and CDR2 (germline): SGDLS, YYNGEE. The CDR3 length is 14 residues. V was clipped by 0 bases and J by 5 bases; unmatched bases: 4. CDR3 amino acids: CASSVGQGLHEQYF. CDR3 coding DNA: TGTGCCAGCAGCGTAGGACAGGGGCTTCACGAGCAGTACTTC.

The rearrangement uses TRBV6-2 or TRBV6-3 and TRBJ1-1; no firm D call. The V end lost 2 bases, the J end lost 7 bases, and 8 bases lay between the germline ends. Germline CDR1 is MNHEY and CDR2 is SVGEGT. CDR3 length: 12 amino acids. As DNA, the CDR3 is TGTGCCAGCAGTTACCAACAGCTTGAAGCTTTCTTT. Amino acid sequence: CASSYQQLEAFF.

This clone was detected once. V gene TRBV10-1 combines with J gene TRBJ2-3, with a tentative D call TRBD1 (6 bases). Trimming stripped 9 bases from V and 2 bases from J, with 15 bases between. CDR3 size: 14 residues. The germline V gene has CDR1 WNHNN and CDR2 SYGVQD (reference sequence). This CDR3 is CARETGPITDTQYF. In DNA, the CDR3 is TGCGCCAGAGAGACAGGTCCCATCACAGATACGCAGTATTTT.

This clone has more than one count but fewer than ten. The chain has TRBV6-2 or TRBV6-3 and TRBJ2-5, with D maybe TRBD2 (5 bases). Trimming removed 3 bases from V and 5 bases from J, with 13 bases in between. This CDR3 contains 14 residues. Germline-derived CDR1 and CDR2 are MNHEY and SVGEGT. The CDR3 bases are TGTGCCAGCAGTTATCTGGCGGGTGGGGAGACCCAGTACTTC. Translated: CASSYLAGGETQYF.

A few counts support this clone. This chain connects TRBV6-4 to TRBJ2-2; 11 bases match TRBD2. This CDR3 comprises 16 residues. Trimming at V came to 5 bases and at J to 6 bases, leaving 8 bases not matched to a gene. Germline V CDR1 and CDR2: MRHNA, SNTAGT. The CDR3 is CASSKTSGSVAGELFF. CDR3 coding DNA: TGTGCCAGCAGTAAAACTAGCGGGAGCGTCGCCGGGGAGCTGTTTTTT.

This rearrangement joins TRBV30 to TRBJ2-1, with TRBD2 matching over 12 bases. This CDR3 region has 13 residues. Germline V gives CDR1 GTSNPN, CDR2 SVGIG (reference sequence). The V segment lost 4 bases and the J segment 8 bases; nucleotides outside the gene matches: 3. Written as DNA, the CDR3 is TGTGCCTGGACTAGCGGGAGGGCGGATGAGCAGTTCTTC. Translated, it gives CAWTSGRADEQFF.

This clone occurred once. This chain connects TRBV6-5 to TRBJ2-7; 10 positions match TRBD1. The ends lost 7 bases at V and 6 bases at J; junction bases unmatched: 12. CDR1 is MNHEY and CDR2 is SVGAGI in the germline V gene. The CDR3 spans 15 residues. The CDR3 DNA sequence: TGTGCCAGCAACGGACAGGGGGTAGGTGCTATCGAGCAGTACTTC. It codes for CASNGQGVGAIEQYF.

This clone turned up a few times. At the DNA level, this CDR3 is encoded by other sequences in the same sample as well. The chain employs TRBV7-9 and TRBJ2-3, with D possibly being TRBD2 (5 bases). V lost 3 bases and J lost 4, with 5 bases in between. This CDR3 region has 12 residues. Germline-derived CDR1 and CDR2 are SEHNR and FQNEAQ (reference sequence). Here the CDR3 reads CASSFGADTQYF. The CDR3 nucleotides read TGTGCCAGCAGCTTCGGGGCAGATACGCAGTATTTT.

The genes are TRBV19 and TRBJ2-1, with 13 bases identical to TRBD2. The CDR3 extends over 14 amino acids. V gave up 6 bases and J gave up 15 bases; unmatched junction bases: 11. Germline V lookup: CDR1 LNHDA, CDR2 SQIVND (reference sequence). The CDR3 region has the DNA TGTGCCAGTAGCGATACTAGCGGGAGGGCCTTTCGGTTCTTC. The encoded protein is CASSDTSGRAFRFF.

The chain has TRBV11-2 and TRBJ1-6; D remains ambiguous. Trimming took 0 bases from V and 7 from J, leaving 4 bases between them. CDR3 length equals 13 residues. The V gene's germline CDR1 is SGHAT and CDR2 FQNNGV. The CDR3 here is CASSLERNSPLHF. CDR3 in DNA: TGTGCCAGCAGCTTAGAAAGAAATTCACCCCTCCACTTT.

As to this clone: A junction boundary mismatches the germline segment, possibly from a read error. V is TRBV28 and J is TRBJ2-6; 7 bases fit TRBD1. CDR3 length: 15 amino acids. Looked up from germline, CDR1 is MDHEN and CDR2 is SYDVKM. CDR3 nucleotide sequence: TGTGCCAGCAGGAAGGGACAGCCTGGGGCCAACGTCCTGACTTTT. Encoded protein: CASRKGQPGANVLTF.

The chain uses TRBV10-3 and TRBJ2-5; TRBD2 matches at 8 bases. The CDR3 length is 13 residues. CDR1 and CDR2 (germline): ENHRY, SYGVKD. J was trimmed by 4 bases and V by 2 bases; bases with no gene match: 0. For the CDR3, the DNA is TGTGCCATCAGTGAGCGGGAGGGAGAGACCCAGTACTTC. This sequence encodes CAISEREGETQYF.

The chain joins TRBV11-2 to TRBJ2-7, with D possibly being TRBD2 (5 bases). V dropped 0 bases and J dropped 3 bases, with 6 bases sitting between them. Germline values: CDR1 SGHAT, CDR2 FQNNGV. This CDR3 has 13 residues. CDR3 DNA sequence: TGTGCCAGCAGCTTAGAACTAGTCTACGAGCAGTACTTC. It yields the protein CASSLELVYEQYF.

This CDR3 is CASSAGQSDEQYF. The CDR3 DNA sequence: TGTGCCAGCAGCGCGGGACAGTCTGACGAGCAGTACTTC. This rearrangement joins TRBV9 to TRBJ2-7; 7 bases match TRBD1. The CDR3 totals 13 residues. Trimming cost V 3 bases and J 5 bases; bases outside gene matches: 5. The V gene's germline CDR1 is SGDLS and CDR2 YYNGEE.

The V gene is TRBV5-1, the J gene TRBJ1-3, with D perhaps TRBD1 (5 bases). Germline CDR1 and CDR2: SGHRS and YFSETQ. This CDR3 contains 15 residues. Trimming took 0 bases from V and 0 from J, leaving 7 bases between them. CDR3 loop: CASSLEGYSGNTIYF. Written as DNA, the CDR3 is TGCGCCAGCAGCTTGGAGGGGTACTCTGGAAACACCATATATTTT.

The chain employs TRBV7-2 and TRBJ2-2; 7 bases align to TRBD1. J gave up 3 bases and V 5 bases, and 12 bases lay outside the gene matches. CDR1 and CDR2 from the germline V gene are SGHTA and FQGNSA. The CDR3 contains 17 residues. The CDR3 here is CASSPILTGIDTGELFF. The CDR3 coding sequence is TGTGCCAGCAGCCCAATATTGACAGGGATAGACACCGGGGAGCTGTTTTTT.

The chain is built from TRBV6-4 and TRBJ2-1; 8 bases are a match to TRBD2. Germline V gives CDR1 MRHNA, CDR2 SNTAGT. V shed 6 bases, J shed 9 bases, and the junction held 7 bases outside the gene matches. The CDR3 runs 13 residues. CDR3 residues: CASSQREWGEQFF. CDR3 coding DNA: TGTGCCAGCAGCCAGCGGGAGTGGGGTGAGCAGTTCTTC.

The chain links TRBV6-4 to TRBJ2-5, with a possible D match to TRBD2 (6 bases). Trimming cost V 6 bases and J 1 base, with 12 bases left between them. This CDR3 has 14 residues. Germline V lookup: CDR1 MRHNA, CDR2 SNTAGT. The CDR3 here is CASRAGPGQETQYF. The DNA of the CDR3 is TGTGCCAGCAGGGCGGGACCAGGCCAAGAGACCCAGTACTTC.

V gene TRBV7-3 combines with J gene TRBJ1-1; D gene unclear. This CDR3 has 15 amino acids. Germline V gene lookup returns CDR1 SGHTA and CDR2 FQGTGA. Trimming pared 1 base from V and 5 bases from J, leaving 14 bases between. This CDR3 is CASSLRGPSGTEAFF. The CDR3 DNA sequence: TGTGCCAGCAGCTTAAGGGGTCCGTCGGGGACTGAAGCTTTCTTT.

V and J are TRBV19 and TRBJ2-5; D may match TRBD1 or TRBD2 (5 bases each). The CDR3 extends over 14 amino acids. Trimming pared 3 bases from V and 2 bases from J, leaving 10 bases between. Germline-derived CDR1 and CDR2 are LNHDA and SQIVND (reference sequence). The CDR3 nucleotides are TGTGCCAGTAGTATCGGGGCAGGACAAGAGACCCAGTACTTC. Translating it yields CASSIGAGQETQYF.